These 3 T cell receptor beta chains came from one sample sequenced in a study of T cells in women clearing cervical HPV infection (dated by TCRdb to between 2018 and 2020). Preparation of the library involved the immunoSEQ multiplex PCR assay. TCRdb limited this immuneACCESS table to in-frame rearrangements with V and J called. A share of clones is missing; checked studies link under half to unresolved V genes, and the rest is unexplained. The sample table gives 30,000 to 40,000 clones. Less than 9% of the sample lies in the top ten. The sample was blood buffy coat. Receptors were obtained from a woman between 18 and 69 years old with a cervical HPV16 infection that either progressed to CIN3+ or cleared (not recorded which).

In the case of this clone: The read halts 3 residues ahead of the CDR3 end, with the missing end drawn from the germline J gene. V usage is TRBV18 and J usage is TRBJ1-3; D remains unclear. CDR3 size: 17 residues. Looked up from germline, CDR1 is KGHSH and CDR2 is LQKENI. Deletions cut 0 bases from V and 1 base from J, with 13 bases between. Partial CDR3 DNA: TGTGCCAGCTCACCACCAAACTGGGCAGTGTCTGGAAACACC. Encoded protein: CASSPPNWAVSGNT. The full CDR3 sequence reads CASSPPNWAVSGNTIYF.

About this clone: The missing CDR3 end, 3 residues past where the read stops, is filled in from the germline J gene. J is TRBJ2-1 and V is TRBV19; perhaps TRBD2 as D (6 bases). Trimming left V 5 bases short and J 0 bases short, with 11 bases between. This CDR3 is built from 15 residues. CDR1 is LNHDA, CDR2 SQIVND, per germline (reference sequence). The CDR3 DNA, read in part, is TGTGCCAGTAGTGGTAGCGGAAGCTCCTACAATGAG. It yields the protein CASSGSGSSYNE. The full CDR3 sequence reads CASSGSGSSYNEQFF.

About this clone: With the read ending 3 residues before the CDR3 end, the germline J gene is used to fill in that end. The chain recombines TRBV5-4 with TRBJ1-2; TRBD1 is a possible D gene (6 bases). Germline CDR1 and CDR2: SGHNT and YYREEE (reference sequence). The V end was cut by 0 bases, the J end by 3 bases, with 9 bases between. The CDR3 sequence is 14 residues long. The covered CDR3 bases are TGTGCCAGCAGCTTGGTTGGACAGCACTATGGC. Amino acid sequence: CASSLVGQHYG. The CDR3 in its entirety is CASSLVGQHYGYTF.